A selection of T cell receptor beta chains follows, all from one sample in a study of blood T cell repertoires in COVID-19. Profiled with immunoSEQ multiplex PCR; TCRdb holds only in-frame clones, not every one. The sample comprises some 160,000 clones, 75% to 90% of which are singletons, and about 3.7% rests with the top ten. Sequenced: PBMCs or T cells enriched from blood (not recorded which). The origin of the receptors is a woman aged 55-69 years who had recovered from COVID-19. CDR3s include the opening cysteine and the closing phenylalanine or tryptophan. The order of the fields is D gene, V gene, J gene, clone size, CDR3 DNA, CDR3 protein. D genes are given only for firm matches. Some rows have no size entry. The others give once, few or many, or a class for an expanded clone.

>TRBD1|TRBV5-1|TRBJ2-6|NA
TGCGCCAGCAGACCCCGGGACAGATTAATCTCTGGGGCCAACGTCCTGACTTTC
CASRPRDRLISGANVLTF
>TRBD2|TRBV6-5|TRBJ2-7|NA
TGTGCCAGCAGGTCTAGCGGCCTGGCCGAGCAGTACTTC
CASRSSGLAEQYF
>NA|TRBV29-1|TRBJ2-1|NA
TGCAGCGCCCCGGACAGCTTTAGGGATGAGCAGTTCTTC
CSAPDSFRDEQFF
>TRBD2|TRBV5-4|TRBJ2-2|NA
TGTGCCAGCAGCTCCGCACTAGCGGGGGGGTACACCGGGGAGCTGTTTTTT
CASSSALAGGYTGELFF
>NA|TRBV19|TRBJ1-2|NA
TGTGCCAGTAGTATAGAAATAGCGGGTGGCTATGGCTACACCTTC
CASSIEIAGGYGYTF
>NA|TRBV10-3|TRBJ2-2|NA
TGTGCCATCAGTGAGGGAGGGGGCGGTACCGGGGAGCTGTTTTTT
CAISEGGGGTGELFF
>NA|TRBV19|TRBJ2-1|NA
TGTGCCAGTAGTATAGGGACTTACTATAGCTCCTACAATGAGCAGTTCTTC
CASSIGTYYSSYNEQFF
>NA|TRBV30|TRBJ1-5|NA
TGTGCCTGGGCGACGACAGCTAGCAATCAGCCCCAGCATTTT
CAWATTASNQPQHF
>NA|TRBV19|TRBJ1-2|once
TGTGCCAGTAGTATAGACACGCGGAGCCATGGCTACACCTTC
CASSIDTRSHGYTF
>NA|TRBV19|TRBJ1-6|NA
TGTGCCAGTAGTAGGCCTTATAATTCACCCCTCCACTTT
CASSRPYNSPLHF
>NA|TRBV7-6|TRBJ2-7|many
TGTGCCAGCAGCTTAGGCCATCTTAGCTACGAGCAGTACTTC
CASSLGHLSYEQYF
>NA|TRBV6-5|TRBJ1-4|NA
TGTGCCAGCAGTTTCCAGGCGGGGGCTGGTGAAAAACTGTTTTTT
CASSFQAGAGEKLFF
>TRBD2|TRBV7-3|TRBJ2-7|medium-sized
TGTGCCAGCAGCTTAATATCTCGGGGGGGCCCCGCCTACGAGCAGTACTTC
CASSLISRGGPAYEQYF
>TRBD1|TRBV3-1/TRBV3-2|TRBJ1-2|NA
TGTGCCAGCAGACCGGGATGGACAGGGGGGGTTTTTGACTATGGCTACACCTTC
CASRPGWTGGVFDYGYTF
>TRBD2|TRBV6-5|TRBJ2-7|NA
TGTGCCAGCAGTTACTCTACTAGCGGAATACACTACGAGCAGTACTTC
CASSYSTSGIHYEQYF
>TRBD1|TRBV5-1|TRBJ2-7|NA
TGCGCCAGCAGCCTCACAGGGGACTCCTACGAGCAGTACTTC
CASSLTGDSYEQYF
>TRBD1|TRBV4-2|TRBJ1-2|NA
TGTGCCAGCAGCCAAGGAGGGACAGGGGTTGTGGCTGGCTACACCTTC
CASSQGGTGVVAGYTF
>NA|TRBV19|TRBJ1-5|NA
TGTGCCAGTAGTACCCTCTCGGGGGGCGGCAATCAGCCCCAGCATTTT
CASSTLSGGGNQPQHF
>NA|TRBV27|TRBJ2-7|NA
TGTGCCAGCAGTTTGGGCAGGGCCTCCCCATCGCAGTACTTC
CASSLGRASPSQYF
>NA|TRBV5-1|TRBJ1-1|NA
TGCGCCAGCAGCTTACAGGGGAACACTGAAGCTTTCTTT
CASSLQGNTEAFF
>TRBD1|TRBV7-3|TRBJ2-2|NA
TGTGCCAGCAGTAGGACAGGGGACACCGGGGAGCTGTTTTTT
CASSRTGDTGELFF
>TRBD1|TRBV18|TRBJ2-5|NA
TGTGCCAGCTCGAAACAGGGGGGAGAGACCCAGTACTTC
CASSKQGGETQYF
>NA|TRBV7-2|TRBJ2-5|few
TGTGCCAGCAGCTTAGGGAGAGAGACCCAGTACTTC
CASSLGRETQYF
>TRBD2|TRBV3-1/TRBV3-2|TRBJ2-5|NA
TGTGCCAGCAGCCAAGGGAAGCGGGGGGGCCAAGAGACCCAGTACTTC
CASSQGKRGGQETQYF
>NA|TRBV21-1|TRBJ1-1|NA
TGTGCCAGCAGCAAAGTCGGCGGGAACACTGAAGCTTTCTTT
CASSKVGGNTEAFF
>NA|TRBV6-5|TRBJ2-2|NA
TGTGCCAGCACCAGGGCGGTCGGGGAGCTGTTTTTT
CASTRAVGELFF
>TRBD1|TRBV30|TRBJ2-7|NA
TGTGCCTGGAGTCCCGTCAGGGGGAGAATCCCCTACGAGCAGTACTTC
CAWSPVRGRIPYEQYF
>TRBD1|TRBV19|TRBJ2-5|NA
TGTGCCAGTAGTATAGATCTGAGGGGGCGGCAAGAGACCCAGTACTTC
CASSIDLRGRQETQYF
>TRBD1|TRBV11-1|TRBJ1-1|NA
TGTGCCAGCAGCTCTAGACAGGGGGCAGTGAACACTGAAGCTTTCTTT
CASSSRQGAVNTEAFF